The rows below give T cell receptor beta chains drawn from one sample of a study of T-cell reconstitution after alpha-beta-depleted transplantation in children. Each CDR3 protein gets one entry after TCRdb re-called the PCR reads with MiXCR. The sample lists 200,000 to 250,000 distinct CDR3 sequences, around 7.7% occurring once. Source: PBMCs, mostly from graft donor cells, taken 360 days after TCRalphabeta/CD19-depleted stem cell transplant. These receptors were collected from a male patient between 2 and 15 years old who had a stem cell transplant for acute myeloid leukemia, so the T cells may come from the graft donor. CDR3s include the opening cysteine and the closing phenylalanine or tryptophan.

j_call v_call cdr3_aa
TRBJ2-3 TRBV15 CATSRGLTDTQYF
TRBJ2-7 TRBV3-1 CASSQASGSPYEQYF
TRBJ1-2 TRBV30 CAWSKGSNYGYTF
TRBJ2-7 TRBV28 CASMEDPKPYEQYF
TRBJ1-5 TRBV12-3/TRBV12-4 CASSTGLSNQPQHF
TRBJ1-2 TRBV29-1 CSVARVYNYGYTF
TRBJ1-1 TRBV7-9 CASSLVGTVNTEAFF
TRBJ2-1 TRBV5-1 CASNWGTSATYNEQFF
TRBJ2-7 TRBV7-8 CASSSRDRVHEQYF
TRBJ1-1 TRBV29-1 CSVDELLNTEAFF
TRBJ2-3 TRBV24-1 CATSAAGGGPHTDTQYF
TRBJ2-4 TRBV7-6 CASSLEAFHPMGKNIQYF
TRBJ2-5 TRBV5-1 CASSLTTGVQETQYF
TRBJ2-5 TRBV9 CASSLRGQQETQYF
TRBJ1-3 TRBV12-3/TRBV12-4 CASSSDAPTLQGNTIYF
TRBJ1-4 TRBV4-1 CASSQAGGATNEKLFF
TRBJ2-3 TRBV18 CASSPLGDTQYF
TRBJ2-1 TRBV7-9 CASSLVIGSYNEQFF
TRBJ2-2 TRBV12-3/TRBV12-4 CATHRSGGNTGELFF
TRBJ1-4 TRBV12-3/TRBV12-4 CASRDQELLGEKLFF
TRBJ2-2 TRBV20-1 CSASSETQDTGELFF
TRBJ2-3 TRBV5-1 CASSLPTPTDTQYF
TRBJ2-5 TRBV5-1 CASSLDRQETQYF
TRBJ1-1 TRBV20-1 CSAIGGARTEAFF
TRBJ2-7 TRBV5-5 CASSLYEGPRGEQYF
TRBJ2-5 TRBV15 CATSSGLAFEYGKETQYF
TRBJ2-7 TRBV7-8 CASSLLGTTFEQYF
TRBJ2-1 TRBV4-1 CASSQAGPLSGNEQFF
TRBJ2-2 TRBV5-1 CASSPWSDTGELFF
TRBJ2-7 TRBV2 CASKDGQPHEQYF
TRBJ1-3 TRBV10-3 CAISEPWTVSSGNTIYF
TRBJ1-3 TRBV20-1 CSARRANSGNTIYF
TRBJ1-1 TRBV29-1 CSVDGGQAFF
TRBJ2-3 TRBV12-3/TRBV12-4 CASSFSDSTTDTQYF
TRBJ2-3 TRBV20-1 CSATRTSGSRHTQYF
TRBJ2-3 TRBV24-1 CATRQAGAGLADTQYF
TRBJ2-1 TRBV19 CASTPTTSYEQFF
TRBJ2-3 TRBV5-1 CATRQGITDTQYF
TRBJ1-1 TRBV20-1 CSARAGQGPFSEAFF
TRBJ1-5 TRBV12-3/TRBV12-4 CASSSGDQPQHF
TRBJ2-4 TRBV6-1 CASSERAVGAKNIQYF
TRBJ1-4 TRBV12-3/TRBV12-4 CASTNRGRGLTNEKLFF
TRBJ1-5 TRBV18 CASSPPLRQTGNYSNQPQHF
TRBJ2-2 TRBV7-2 CASSLVAGNTGELFF
TRBJ1-6 TRBV6-5 CASSYTAGRSPLHF
TRBJ1-1 TRBV14 CASSRADTEAFF
TRBJ2-2 TRBV3-1 CASSQVGTGRTGELFF
TRBJ2-7 TRBV5-1 CASSPSSEYYEQYF
TRBJ1-5 TRBV25-1 CASSGVTATETNQPQHF
TRBJ2-5 TRBV5-1 CASSDPGFLETQYF
TRBJ2-3 TRBV10-3 CAMGGLVNYADTQYF
TRBJ2-7 TRBV7-9 CASSLSPGAEEQYF
TRBJ2-3 TRBV12-3/TRBV12-4 CASSFAVTDTQYF
TRBJ2-5 TRBV12-3/TRBV12-4 CASSLDRVRETQYF
TRBJ2-5 TRBV5-1 CASSLDTETQYF